This TCR beta chain originates from a study of T cell responses to AZD1222 COVID-19 vaccine. Germline V lookup: CDR1 SEHNR, CDR2 FQNEAQ (reference sequence). The CDR3 contains 11 residues. V was trimmed by 5 bases and J by 8 bases, leaving 6 bases between them. Generated by immunoSEQ multiplex PCR, the TCRdb table keeps only in-frame clones and is missing some. Of 100,000 to 150,000 clones in the sample, about nine tenths were seen once. The sample consisted of peripheral blood, taken on day 0 of AZD1222 vaccination. The chain couples TRBV7-9 to TRBJ2-2; no definite D call. The receptor was derived from an adult in good health. The CDR3 DNA sequence: TGTGCCAGCAGCCACAAAGGGGAGCTGTTTTTT. Its protein is CASSHKGELFF.